Detailed here is one T cell receptor beta chain. Its antigen is unidentified. The germline V gene encodes CDR1 SEHNR and CDR2 FQNEAQ (reference sequence). V lost 1 base and J lost 5, with 8 bases in between. The CDR3 runs to 14 residues. The data derive from a study of CD8 T cells in Susac syndrome. Study results and limitations: It was acknowledged in the study that its TCR sequencing and HLA analysis involved a relatively small number of individuals.

Those who served as multiple sclerosis controls were treatment-naive patients with stable or active relapsing-remitting disease. Bulk CD8+ and CD4+ cells came from magnetic negative isolation; CD8+ TEMRA by FACS. Reverse transcription of about 0.45 to 1 ug RNA was carried out with random hexamers. An immunoSEQ multiplex PCR amplified TCR beta CDR3 over 54 Vbeta and 13 Jbeta. Each CDR3 protein is one row after TCRdb ran MiXCR on the immunoSEQ multiplex PCR reads. In the table there are 150,000 or so distinct CDR3 sequences, approximately 95% of which are singletons. The specimen sequenced was CD4+ T cells from PBMCs. The source of this sequence is a human donor with multiple sclerosis. The chain couples TRBV7-9 to TRBJ2-2, with D unresolved. CDR3 nucleotides: TGTGCCAGCAGCTTAGGGGTAGTGACCGGGGAGCTGTTTTTT. Translated, it gives CASSLGVVTGELFF.